This T cell receptor (beta chain) was sequenced in a study of CD8 T cells in ankylosing spondylitis. TCRdb re-analysed the 5' RACE reads in MiXCR, keeping a single row per CDR3 protein. Altogether some 130,000 distinct CDR3 sequences are present, approximately 7.3% being singletons, with the ten largest covering roughly 12%. This clonotype was detected ten times or more. Its antigen is not known. The length of the CDR3 is 14 residues. After removal of 5 bases from V and 2 bases from J, the junction contained 4 bases not matched to a gene. Study-wide results and caveats: Blood of patients with ankylosing spondylitis appeared to be characterized by a TCR beta motif of eight highly homologous variants.

J is TRBJ2-7 and V is TRBV12-3 or TRBV12-4; 9 bases are a match to TRBD1. Input material: blood, either unsorted or a sorted T cell fraction (not recorded which). The sequence was collected from a female donor with ankylosing spondylitis or in good health (not recorded which). CDR3 region: CASSLTGGAYEQYF. CDR3 nucleotide sequence: TGTGCCAGCAGTCTGACAGGGGGGGCCTACGAGCAGTACTTC.